Listed here is a single T cell receptor beta chain. In the original processing: Amplified reference gene primers provided the basis for estimating nucleated cell counts. The assay was immunoSEQ multiplex PCR, and TCRdb's table has in-frame clones only and misses some. V, J and clone size were drawn from that table, and D and trimming were deduced from the DNA. The sample includes about 250,000 clones, about 86% of them seen just once. The data belong to a study of blood T cell repertoires in COVID-19. Study as a whole: Samples came from the United States, Italy and Spain, spanning acute and convalescent COVID-19. PBMCs, B-cell-depleted T cells, or T cells provided the cDNA or gDNA that made up the material.

J gave up 7 bases and V 5 bases, and 11 bases lay outside the gene matches. The CDR3 totals 15 residues. Germline assignment: CDR1 MNHEY and CDR2 SVGAGI. The chain joins TRBV6-5 to TRBJ2-5; TRBD1 matches 9 bases. The TCR was taken from a man aged 80 or over with acute or convalescent COVID-19. Sequencing was carried out using peripheral blood. The CDR3: CASSHRRDREGTQYF. CDR3 sequence (DNA): TGTGCCAGCAGTCACCGCCGGGACAGGGAAGGGACCCAGTACTTC.